These 2 T cell receptor beta chains were sequenced from one sample in a study of CD8+CD57+ T cells in acquired aplastic anemia. All patients picked for sequencing had shown, by flow cytometry, an expansion of CD8+CD57+ cells. The template used for profiling TCR beta VDJ and CDR3 was genomic DNA. TCRdb re-called the reads with MiXCR, one entry per CDR3 protein. The table shows 80,000 to 100,000 distinct CDR3 sequences, with 55% to 75% occurring only once. The sequencing sample was made of sorted CD4+, CD8+, or CD8+CD57+ T cells (not recorded which) from PBMCs. The source of these receptors is a human donor with aplastic anemia.

The chain is built from TRBV20-1 and TRBJ2-6, with 10 nucleotides matching TRBD1. V lost 3 bases to trimming and J lost 3 bases; unmatched junction nucleotides: 2. The germline V gene has CDR1 DFQATT and CDR2 SNEGSKA (reference sequence). This CDR3 comprises 15 residues. CDR3 region: CSASDRGLGANVLTF. As DNA, the CDR3 is TGCAGTGCTAGCGACAGGGGGCTTGGGGCCAACGTCCTGACTTTC.

The chain is built from TRBV2 and TRBJ1-2; D unclear. CDR3 length equals 13 residues. CDR1 SNHLY and CDR2 FYNNEI come from the germline V gene. V dropped 7 bases and J dropped 3 bases, with 12 bases sitting between them. CDR3 loop: CASKAEGYYGYTF. In DNA form, the CDR3 reads TGTGCCAGCAAGGCAGAAGGTTACTATGGCTACACCTTC.